The source of this T cell receptor (beta chain) is a study of blood T cell repertoires in COVID-19. The overall study: Researchers got acute and convalescent COVID-19 samples from the United States, Italy and Spain. PBMCs, B-cell-depleted T cells, or T cells provided the cDNA or gDNA that made up the material.

It was during active infection that Seattle patients were enrolled and then longitudinally followed. Per the study methods: Reference gene primers were amplified, and this amplification served to estimate nucleated cell counts. Profiled with immunoSEQ multiplex PCR; TCRdb holds only in-frame clones, not every one. Clonal size and the V and J genes are those of that table, whereas D and trimming came from the DNA. The sample consists of 130,000 or so clones, around 79% of them appearing once. Sample: peripheral blood. The sequence was obtained from a woman aged 65 to 85 with COVID-19, enrolled during active disease.

The CDR3 sequence: CASMQSFDTGELFF. In DNA, the CDR3 is TGTGCCAGCATGCAAAGCTTCGACACCGGGGAGCTGTTTTTT. V usage is TRBV6-5 and J usage is TRBJ2-2; D ambiguous. This CDR3 is built from 14 residues. Per the germline V gene, CDR1 is MNHEY and CDR2 is SVGAGI. The germline V and J ends were trimmed by 7 bases and 3 bases, with 12 bases remaining between them.